This T cell receptor (beta chain) was sequenced for a study of post-analysis software for immune sequencing data. As for the study in general: There were relapsing-remitting, secondary progressive and progressive-relapsing multiple sclerosis among the disease courses included.

CDR3 length: 13 residues. V lost 3 bases to trimming and J lost 10 bases, with 11 bases between them. Per the germline V gene, CDR1 is SGDLS and CDR2 is YYNGEE. Sequencing libraries made from TCR beta cDNA carried unique molecular identifiers. TCRdb reprocessed the PCR reads with MiXCR, giving one entry per CDR3 protein. The table includes roughly 730,000 distinct CDR3 sequences, roughly 27% detected once. Study-level points and caveats: Controls' normalized Chao1 diversity significantly exceeded that of multiple sclerosis patients. Same-batch samples co-clustered strongly by F measure. Included in a set of roughly five TRBV segments more frequent in patients than controls were TRBV5-6, TRBV5-1 and TRBV20-1.

As to this clonotype: What it recognizes is unknown.

What was sequenced was blood. J is TRBJ1-6 and V is TRBV9; D remains ambiguous. This clonotype was obtained from a girl aged 10 to 17 with multiple sclerosis. The CDR3 loop is CASSADLESPLHF. CDR3 coding DNA: TGTGCCAGCAGCGCGGATCTGGAGTCACCCCTCCACTTT.